This T cell receptor (beta chain) comes out of a study of neurological immune-mediated disorders. Notes on the study in general: In HTLV-1-associated myelopathy, TCR clonal expansion was greatest, and in multiple sclerosis it was least, below healthy controls.

This CDR3 is built from 14 residues. The V and J ends lost 0 bases and 6 bases respectively, with 11 bases between them. The germline gives CDR1 LGHDT, CDR2 YNNKEL (reference sequence). This clonotype was observed many times. Antigen specificity is unknown. TCRdb independently ran MiXCR on the 5' RACE reads; one entry per CDR3 protein. The sample includes about 49,000 distinct CDR3 sequences, approximately 11% of them seen just once. Time point meaning: longitudinal time-point 1 (baseline). Volunteers from a blood bank in Maryland, USA, constituted the healthy controls. Unsorted libraries were prepared from 2 million PBMCs that had been stored at -80 C.

The receptor's source is a woman aged 40-49 years in good health. The sample consisted of PBMCs. The rearrangement joins TRBV3-1 to TRBJ1-1, with D possibly being TRBD1 (5 bases). CDR3 DNA sequence: TGTGCCAGCAGCCAAGAATTGAGGGGCGCTGAAGCTTTCTTT. Protein: CASSQELRGAEAFF.